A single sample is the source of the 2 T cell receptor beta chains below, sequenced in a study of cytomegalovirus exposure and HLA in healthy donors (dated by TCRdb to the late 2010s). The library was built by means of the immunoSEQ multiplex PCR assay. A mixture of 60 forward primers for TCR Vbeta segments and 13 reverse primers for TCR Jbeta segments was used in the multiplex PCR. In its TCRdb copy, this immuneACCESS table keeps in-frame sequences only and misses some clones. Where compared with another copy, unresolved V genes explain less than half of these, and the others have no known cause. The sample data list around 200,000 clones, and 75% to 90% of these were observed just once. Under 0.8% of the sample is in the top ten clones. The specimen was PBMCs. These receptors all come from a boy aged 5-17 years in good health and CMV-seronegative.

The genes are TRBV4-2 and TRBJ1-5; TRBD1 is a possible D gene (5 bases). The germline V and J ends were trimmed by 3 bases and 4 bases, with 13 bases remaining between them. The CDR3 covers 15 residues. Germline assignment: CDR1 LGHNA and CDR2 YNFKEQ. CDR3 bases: TGTGCCAGCAGCCACCTCGGGACTGGTAATCAGCCCCAGCATTTT. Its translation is CASSHLGTGNQPQHF.

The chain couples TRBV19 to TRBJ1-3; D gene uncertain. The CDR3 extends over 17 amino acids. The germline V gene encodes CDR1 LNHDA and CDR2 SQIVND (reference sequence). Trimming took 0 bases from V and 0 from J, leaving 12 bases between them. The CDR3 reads CASSIEGGDYSGNTIYF. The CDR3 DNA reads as TGTGCCAGTAGTATAGAAGGCGGAGACTACTCTGGAAACACCATATATTTT.